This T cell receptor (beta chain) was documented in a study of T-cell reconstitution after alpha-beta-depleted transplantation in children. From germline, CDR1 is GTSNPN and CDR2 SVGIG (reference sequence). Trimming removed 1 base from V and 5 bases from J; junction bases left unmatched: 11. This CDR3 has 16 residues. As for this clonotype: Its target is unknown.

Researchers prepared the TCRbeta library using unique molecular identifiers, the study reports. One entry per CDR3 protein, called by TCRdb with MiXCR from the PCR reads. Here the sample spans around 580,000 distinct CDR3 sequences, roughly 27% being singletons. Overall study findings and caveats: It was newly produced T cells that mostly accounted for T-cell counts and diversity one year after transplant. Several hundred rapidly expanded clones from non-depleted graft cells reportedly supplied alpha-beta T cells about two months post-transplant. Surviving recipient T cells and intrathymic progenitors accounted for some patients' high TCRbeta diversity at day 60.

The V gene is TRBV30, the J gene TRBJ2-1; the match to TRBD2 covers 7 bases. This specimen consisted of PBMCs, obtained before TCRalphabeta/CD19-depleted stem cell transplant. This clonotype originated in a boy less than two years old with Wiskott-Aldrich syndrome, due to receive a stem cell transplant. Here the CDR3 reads CAWSGIGGRLDNEQFF. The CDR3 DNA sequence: TGTGCCTGGAGTGGTATCGGGGGGAGGCTCGACAATGAGCAGTTCTTC.